The source of this TCR beta chain is a study of shared clonotypes between healthy human individuals. Turning to this clone: Its cognate antigen is unknown. Other DNA sequences in this sample translate to the same CDR3.

General study findings and limits: Rarefaction revealed incomplete sorted-subset sequencing despite large depth.

Replicate PCRs from sorted subsets contained around 200 ng DNA, which is approximately 30,000 T cell genomes. Produced via immunoSEQ multiplex PCR; TCRdb's table is partial and in-frame only. The table shows 950,000 to 1,100,000 clones, with approximately 68% occurring only once. In germline, CDR1 is SGHNT, CDR2 YYREEE (reference sequence). This CDR3 region has 15 residues. The V gene lost 0 bases and the J gene lost 0 bases, with 8 bases spanning the gap. The J gene is TRBJ2-3, the V gene TRBV5-4, with no clear D. The specimen was memory CD4+ T cells sorted from blood. Specified subset: CD45RA-negative fraction. The receptor's source is a man between 18 and 35 years old in good health. CDR3 amino acids: CASSLGGTSTDTQYF. CDR3 DNA: TGTGCCAGCAGCTTGGGCGGTACTAGCACAGATACGCAGTATTTT.